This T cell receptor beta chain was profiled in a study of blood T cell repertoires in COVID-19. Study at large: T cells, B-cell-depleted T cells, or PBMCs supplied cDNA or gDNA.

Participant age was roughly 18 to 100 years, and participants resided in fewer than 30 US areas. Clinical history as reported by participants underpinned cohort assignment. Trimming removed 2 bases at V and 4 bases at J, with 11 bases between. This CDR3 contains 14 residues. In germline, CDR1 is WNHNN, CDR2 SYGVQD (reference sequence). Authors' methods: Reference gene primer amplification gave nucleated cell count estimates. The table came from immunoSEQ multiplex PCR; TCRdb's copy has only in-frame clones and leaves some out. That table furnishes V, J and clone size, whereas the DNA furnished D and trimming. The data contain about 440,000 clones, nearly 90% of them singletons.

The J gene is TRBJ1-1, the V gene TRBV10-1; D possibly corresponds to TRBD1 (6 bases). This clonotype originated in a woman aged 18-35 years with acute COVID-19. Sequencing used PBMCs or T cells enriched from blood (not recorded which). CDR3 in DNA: TGCGCCAGCAGTGAGGCGGGGGGGCCCACTGAAGCTTTCTTT. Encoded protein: CASSEAGGPTEAFF.